The following is a T cell receptor beta chain sequence with its context. Its antigen is still unknown. The data are from a study of a mutant IDH1 vaccine in newly diagnosed glioma. For the study at large: Patients began vaccination 4-6 weeks after radiotherapy alone, or with temozolomide cycles. Treated patients comprised roughly 60% males and about 40% females, mean age about 43 years.

Here immunoSEQ multiplex PCR was the method, and the copy in TCRdb shows in-frame clones only, minus some. The repertoire holds fewer than 75,000 clones, with approximately 88% as singletons. Time point here: week 11, during vaccination. It was 300 ug of mutant IDH1 20-mer peptide that made up each vaccine dose, given with topical imiquimod. CDR1 and CDR2 (germline): MNHEY, SMNVEV (reference sequence). This CDR3 is built from 17 residues. J gave up 6 bases and V 1 base, and 12 bases lay outside the gene matches. The material sequenced was PBMCs, taken from a glioma patient whose treatment included an IDH1 peptide vaccine. This clonotype was obtained from a woman in her 50s with glioma. This chain links TRBV27 with TRBJ1-1; 9 bases are shared with TRBD1. CDR3 in amino acids: CASSLYPLRTGAAEAFF. The CDR3 nucleotides read TGTGCCAGCAGTTTATACCCCCTCCGGACAGGGGCGGCTGAAGCTTTCTTT.